Each of the 29 T cell receptor beta chains below was sequenced from the same sample in a study of radiation and T cells in renal cell carcinoma (dated by TCRdb to about 2020). The receptor library was made with the immunoSEQ multiplex PCR assay. This is the immuneACCESS table as TCRdb keeps it, with only in-frame sequences that have V and J called. A part of the clones is gone; compared with another copy, unresolved V genes explain less than half, and the rest is unexplained. This sample holds 130,000 to 150,000 clones; roughly 90% were observed only once. Of the sample, 12% is held by the ten largest clones. Interpreted using the paper, the time point label stands for: baseline pretreatment blood. The intended sense of this specimen's treatment or condition label: 15 Gy SBRT to primary tumor, nephrectomy 4 weeks later. Sample: blood, taken from a patient whose treatment included radiotherapy and nephrectomy. Receptor source: a woman in her 50s with renal cell carcinoma.

This chain joins TRBV7-2 and TRBJ1-6; D possibly corresponds to TRBD1 (6 bases). This CDR3 has 16 residues. In germline, CDR1 is SGHTA, CDR2 FQGNSA. V lost 2 bases to trimming and J lost 6 bases, with 14 bases between them. CDR3 loop: CASSLNSGALNSPLHF. For the CDR3, the DNA is TGTGCCAGCAGCTTAAACTCAGGGGCCCTTAATTCACCCCTCCACTTT.

This rearrangement joins TRBV15 to TRBJ1-4, with a weak D call TRBD1 (6 bases). The CDR3 spans 15 residues. V was trimmed by 0 bases and J by 8 bases, leaving 13 bases between them. The germline V gene encodes CDR1 LNHNV and CDR2 YYDKDF (reference sequence). This chain's CDR3 is CATSRDRQVGEKLFF. The CDR3 nucleotides are TGTGCCACCAGCAGAGATAGACAGGTGGGGGAAAAACTGTTTTTT.

This clone was seen a single time. The chain recombines TRBV5-5 with TRBJ2-6; D remains unclear. The CDR3 extends over 13 amino acids. V was clipped by 10 bases and J by 2 bases, with 10 bases between them. Germline loops: CDR1 SGHKS, CDR2 YYEKEE (reference sequence). The CDR3 here is CAGRSAGANVLTF. The DNA for the CDR3 is TGTGCCGGTCGTTCTGCTGGGGCCAACGTCCTGACTTTC.

The chain employs TRBV5-1 and TRBJ1-5; D call uncertain. CDR3 length equals 17 residues. Per germline, CDR1 SGHRS and CDR2 YFSETQ. The V end lost 4 bases, the J end lost 1 base, and 18 bases lay between the germline ends. CDR3 residues: CASSLEAGMGSNQPQHF. CDR3 DNA sequence: TGCGCCAGCAGCCTGGAGGCGGGGATGGGAAGCAATCAGCCCCAGCATTTT.

The chain employs TRBV10-3 and TRBJ2-1, with TRBD1 identical over 9 bases. J lost 16 bases, V lost 1 base, and 5 bases had no gene match. The length of the CDR3 is 12 residues. Germline loops: CDR1 ENHRY, CDR2 SYGVKD. The CDR3 spells CAISELGQGGFF. CDR3 nucleotide sequence: TGTGCCATCAGTGAGTTGGGACAGGGAGGTTTCTTC.

About this clone: A read error may produce the germline difference seen at one junction end. The rearrangement links TRBV7-2 to TRBJ2-7; D is tentatively TRBD1 or TRBD2 (5 bases each). Germline CDR1 reads SGHTA; CDR2 reads FQGNSA. The CDR3 has 15 amino acids. CDR3 loop: CASGLGEGYPPEQYF. The DNA of the CDR3 is TGTGCCAGCGGCTTAGGTGAGGGGTATCCCCCCGAGCAGTACTTC.

As concerns this clone: The same CDR3 is also encoded by other DNA sequences in this sample. The V and J genes are TRBV18 and TRBJ2-2; D is uncertain. Germline V gene data show CDR1 as KGHSH and CDR2 as LQKENI. This CDR3 is 13 amino acids long. The ends were cut back, 3 bases at V and 2 bases at J, with 4 bases in the middle. The CDR3: CASSPPNTGELFF. In DNA, the CDR3 is TGTGCCAGCTCACCTCCAAACACCGGGGAGCTGTTTTTT.

The chain couples TRBV5-4 to TRBJ1-2; 11 bases agree with TRBD1. J gave up 7 bases and V 3 bases, and 5 bases lay outside the gene matches. This CDR3 region has 14 residues. From germline, CDR1 is SGHNT and CDR2 YYREEE (reference sequence). CDR3 residues: CASSWAGTGGGYTF. CDR3 nucleotides: TGTGCCAGCAGCTGGGCAGGGACAGGGGGTGGCTACACCTTC.

The CDR3 DNA is TGTGCCAGCAGCCCGGGGGCACCCTATGGCTACACCTTC. This encodes CASSPGAPYGYTF. The V gene is TRBV9, the J gene TRBJ1-2, with a weak D call TRBD1 (6 bases). The CDR3 covers 13 residues. The ends were cut back, 4 bases at V and 4 bases at J, with 11 bases in the middle. Germline V gene data show CDR1 as SGDLS and CDR2 as YYNGEE.

The chain is built from TRBV11-2 and TRBJ1-6; D is perhaps TRBD1 (5 bases). Germline V gene sequence: CDR1 SGHAT, CDR2 FQNNGV. This CDR3 has 16 residues. V shed 5 bases and J shed 7 bases, with 18 bases lying between them. The DNA of the CDR3 is TGTGCCAGCAGCCCAGGGAGGGGACTAGGGAATTCACCCCTCCACTTT. It translates to CASSPGRGLGNSPLHF. Using reference TRBV11-2 and TRBJ1-6 for the parts outside the CDR3, the full variable domain is EAGVAQSPRYKIIEKRQSVAFWCNPISGHATLYWYQQILGQGPKLLIQFQNNGVVDDSQLPKDRFSAERLKGVDSTLKIQPAKLEDSAVYLCASSPGRGLGNSPLHFGNGTRLTVT.

The chain couples TRBV12-5 to TRBJ1-6; D uncertain. V was clipped by 2 bases and J by 6 bases, with 8 bases between them. The CDR3 totals 14 residues. CDR1 and CDR2 (germline): LGHNT, FRNRAP. CDR3 region: CASGLTGRNSPLHF. The CDR3 DNA reads as TGTGCTAGTGGTTTGACCGGCCGTAATTCACCCCTCCACTTT.

The CDR3 nucleotides read TGCGCCAGCAGCCAAGATACTGGAGCGGGGGGTGGAGATACGCAGTATTTT. Protein product: CASSQDTGAGGGDTQYF. V and J are TRBV4-1 and TRBJ2-3; 9 nucleotides line up with TRBD2. J lost 5 bases, V lost 0 bases, and 9 bases had no gene match. Germline CDR1 MGHRA, CDR2 YSYEKL. CDR3 length equals 17 residues.

The chain links TRBV6-5 to TRBJ1-1; TRBD1 aligns across 9 bases. CDR1 is MNHEY, CDR2 SVGAGI, per germline. CDR3 size: 15 residues. The V gene end was trimmed by 2 bases and the J gene end by 6 bases; junction bases not matched to a gene: 7. CDR3 in DNA: TGTGCCAGCAGTTACGGGGACAGGGCGGAACCTGAAGCTTTCTTT. Protein product: CASSYGDRAEPEAFF.

There are a few counts of this clone. CDR3 sequence reads: CASSLQGARNTEAFF. As DNA, the CDR3 is TGTGCCAGCAGCTTACAGGGGGCGAGGAACACTGAAGCTTTCTTT. V and J are TRBV7-2 and TRBJ1-1; TRBD1 matches 8 bases. Trimming took 2 bases from V and 1 from J; bases not matched to a gene: 3. The CDR3 is 15 amino acids. The V gene's germline CDR1 is SGHTA and CDR2 FQGNSA.

The chain has TRBV7-3 and TRBJ2-2; maybe TRBD2 (5 bases). Trimming left V 2 bases short and J 4 bases short, with 14 bases between. CDR1 is SGHTA and CDR2 is FQGTGA in the germline V gene. The CDR3 runs 16 residues. The CDR3 nucleotides are TGTGCCAGCAGCTTATCGGGGTTTTCCAGCACCGGGGAGCTGTTTTTT. Encoded protein: CASSLSGFSSTGELFF.

The CDR3 reads CASSQDTTYGYTF. Written as DNA, the CDR3 is TGTGCCAGCAGCCAAGACACCACCTATGGCTACACCTTC. The gene calls are TRBV5-4 and TRBJ1-2, with D unresolved. CDR3 length equals 13 residues. Germline CDR1 SGHNT, CDR2 YYREEE (reference sequence). Trimming removed 4 bases at V and 4 bases at J, with 11 bases between.

The rearrangement links TRBV15 to TRBJ1-5, with D unresolved. This CDR3 region has 16 residues. Germline V gene sequence: CDR1 LNHNV, CDR2 YYDKDF (reference sequence). Trimming cost V 5 bases and J 0 bases, with 14 bases left between them. The CDR3 is CATSSEGQFSNQPQHF. The CDR3 DNA reads TGTGCCACCAGCTCAGAGGGCCAGTTTAGCAATCAGCCCCAGCATTTT.

The J gene is TRBJ1-1, the V gene TRBV7-9, with D unclear. Germline CDR1 reads SEHNR; CDR2 reads FQNEAQ (reference sequence). Trimming stripped 1 base from V and 1 base from J, with 4 bases between. The CDR3 is 13 amino acids. CDR3 protein: CASSLGWNTEAFF. The CDR3 DNA sequence: TGTGCCAGCAGCTTAGGTTGGAACACTGAAGCTTTCTTT.

This chain links TRBV13 with TRBJ2-2, with TRBD1 matching 7 bases. The CDR3 covers 14 residues. Germline CDR1 and CDR2: PRHDT and FYEKMQ (reference sequence). With V trimmed by 9 bases and J by 2 bases, 6 bases remained unmatched. CDR3 residues: CASAGTVNTGELFF. Written as DNA, the CDR3 is TGTGCCAGTGCCGGGACAGTTAACACCGGGGAGCTGTTTTTT.

The genes are TRBV6-6 and TRBJ2-3; 7 bases agree with TRBD2. Germline V gene lookup returns CDR1 MNHNY and CDR2 SVGAGI (reference sequence). CDR3 size: 14 residues. J lost 5 bases, V lost 6 bases, and 8 bases had no gene match. The CDR3 DNA reads as TGTGCCAGCAGCCCTGGACTAGTGGGAGATACGCAGTATTTT. This encodes CASSPGLVGDTQYF.

This rearrangement joins TRBV19 to TRBJ1-2; possible D gene TRBD1, 6 bases. CDR3 length: 14 amino acids. Germline V gene lookup returns CDR1 LNHDA and CDR2 SQIVND (reference sequence). Trimming pared 6 bases from V and 6 bases from J, leaving 17 bases between. This CDR3 is CASRLTGRSDGYTF. DNA of the CDR3: TGTGCCAGTAGGTTAACAGGGAGATCGGATGGCTACACCTTC.

The J gene is TRBJ2-1, the V gene TRBV6-5; 8 nucleotides line up with TRBD2. J gave up 9 bases and V 4 bases, and 8 bases lay outside the gene matches. The CDR3 runs 14 residues. CDR1 and CDR2 from the germline V gene are MNHEY and SVGAGI. CDR3 protein: CASSSRGALREQFF. CDR3 nucleotides: TGTGCCAGCAGTTCGCGGGGGGCCCTTCGTGAGCAGTTCTTC.

The chain employs TRBV6-1 and TRBJ2-7; D is undetermined. Germline V lookup: CDR1 MNHNS, CDR2 SASEGT. The ends were cut back, 3 bases at V and 9 bases at J, with 9 bases in the middle. The CDR3 totals 11 residues. CDR3 sequence reads: CASSDTRVQYF. As DNA, the CDR3 is TGTGCCAGCAGTGACACCAGAGTGCAGTACTTC.

V gene TRBV18 combines with J gene TRBJ1-2; 8 bases fit TRBD1. CDR1 KGHSH and CDR2 LQKENI come from the germline V gene. V lost 3 bases, J lost 6 bases, and 9 bases stayed unmatched. The CDR3 totals 15 residues. CDR3 protein: CASSPPTTGAHGYTF. The CDR3 region has the DNA TGTGCCAGCTCACCCCCCACGACAGGGGCGCATGGCTACACCTTC.

The V call is TRBV5-1, the J call TRBJ2-1, with 8 bases identical to TRBD1. With 5 bases clipped from V and 0 bases from J, the junction kept 10 bases outside the gene matches. Per the germline V gene, CDR1 is SGHRS and CDR2 is YFSETQ. The CDR3 runs to 17 residues. CDR3 sequence: CASRTRTGSISYNEQFF. Written as DNA, the CDR3 is TGCGCCAGCAGAACCAGGACAGGGTCTATCTCCTACAATGAGCAGTTCTTC.

The CDR3 DNA reads as TGTGCCAGCAGCCCCGGGGGCCCAGATACGCAGTATTTT. Protein product: CASSPGGPDTQYF. The V gene is TRBV6-5, the J gene TRBJ2-3; perhaps D is TRBD1 or TRBD2 (6 bases each). Trimming removed 6 bases from V and 4 bases from J, with 11 bases in between. The germline V gene has CDR1 MNHEY and CDR2 SVGAGI. The CDR3 totals 13 residues.

V and J are TRBV19 and TRBJ2-7; D is possibly TRBD1 or TRBD2 (6 bases each). Germline V gene lookup returns CDR1 LNHDA and CDR2 SQIVND (reference sequence). The CDR3 loop spans 13 amino acids. Trimming pared 3 bases from V and 7 bases from J, leaving 13 bases between. CDR3 protein: CASSIPGAGEQYF. For the CDR3, the DNA is TGTGCCAGTAGTATCCCGGGGGCGGGGGAGCAGTACTTC.

The chain recombines TRBV7-6 with TRBJ1-3; TRBD2 matches 9 bases. The DNA end lines up better with TRBJ2-2; the J call may be wrong. CDR1 SGHVS and CDR2 FNYEAQ come from the germline V gene. This CDR3 spans 22 amino acids. The CDR3 DNA reads TGTGCCAGCAGCCCCCTTCCAGCGGGGGGCTTCCCTTCGGGACCAAACACCGGGGAGCTGTTTTTT. As protein: CASSPLPAGGFPSGPNTGELFF.

The chain links TRBV9 to TRBJ1-1, with D unclear. V gave up 0 bases and J gave up 1 base, with 7 bases separating them. This CDR3 is built from 14 residues. Germline values: CDR1 SGDLS, CDR2 YYNGEE. For the CDR3, the DNA is TGTGCCAGCAGCGTAGGTAACAGGAACACTGAAGCTTTCTTT. This codes for CASSVGNRNTEAFF. The entire variable domain, with the rest obtained from reference TRBV9 and TRBJ1-1, is as follows: DSGVTQTPKHLITATGQRVTLRCSPRSGDLSVYWYQQSLDQGLQFLIQYYNGEERAKGNILERFSAQQFPDLHSELNLSSLELGDSALYFCASSVGNRNTEAFFGQGTRLTVV.